This TCR beta chain was found in a study of blood T cell repertoires in COVID-19. V lost 0 bases, J lost 3 bases, and 3 bases stayed unmatched. The germline V gene encodes CDR1 LGHNA and CDR2 YNFKEQ. The CDR3 totals 16 residues. Each participant's cohort was designated according to participant-reported clinical history. Data came from immunoSEQ multiplex PCR; TCRdb stores just in-frame clones and leaves some out. The sample lists approximately 160,000 clones, around 80% seen once, with around 3.6% in the top ten. This sequence joins TRBV4-2 and TRBJ2-3, with 10 bases that match TRBD2. The clonotype was recovered from a woman aged 45-59 years in a cohort exposed to, infected with or recovered from COVID-19 (not recorded which). The sequencing input was PBMCs or T cells enriched from blood (not recorded which). The DNA of the CDR3 is TGTGCCAGCAGCCAAGAAAGTAGCGGGAGGACAGATACGCAGTATTTT. Its translation: CASSQESSGRTDTQYF.